The clone carrying this T cell receptor (beta chain) was detected once. Its antigen remains unknown. These data are taken from a study of identical twins. Each donor (without exception) was a healthy Caucasian. J gave up 9 bases and V 4 bases, and 13 bases lay outside the gene matches. CDR3 size: 17 residues. Germline V CDR1 and CDR2: SGHRS, YFSETQ. The study, taken as a whole, reports: Conclusions came from cross-sectional statistical analysis, not from following the same donors. Twins shared beta out-of-frame sequences in excess, but this excess was weaker.

TCRdb used MiXCR to reprocess the 5' RACE reads, holding one entry per CDR3 protein. Among roughly 720,000 distinct CDR3 sequences listed, 15% to 20% were seen once. These records were also assigned to another study, of T cells expressing NK-cell markers.

The sample consisted of PBMCs. The sequence derives from a woman younger than 35 in good health. J is TRBJ2-1 and V is TRBV5-1; 13 nucleotides match TRBD2. CDR3 sequence reads: CASSQTGLAGSRGEQFF. The CDR3 DNA reads as TGCGCCAGCAGCCAGACGGGACTAGCGGGGTCCCGGGGTGAGCAGTTCTTC. Looking up the rest from reference TRBV5-1 and TRBJ2-1 gives the full variable domain: KAGVTQTPRYLIKTRGQQVTLSCSPISGHRSVSWYQQTPGQGLQFLFEYFSETQRNKGNFPGRFSGRQFSNSRSEMNVSTLELGDSALYLCASSQTGLAGSRGEQFFGPGTRLTVL.